This TCR beta chain was retrieved from a study of cytomegalovirus exposure and HLA in healthy donors. Study in general: The same platform was used for the 120 validation repertoires and the 600 to 700 first-cohort repertoires, a later analysis reported. Study-level findings and limits: Rare sequences made up most TCRs, while some public TCRs were found in many donors. Under in vitro conditions, three CMV-associated chains were confirmed as specific for CMV antigens. It was found in a later analysis that first-cohort TCR clusters tended to co-occur in the 100 to 150 validation repertoires.

Germline CDR1 reads MDHEN; CDR2 reads SYDVKM. Trimming removed 6 bases at V and 4 bases at J, with 10 bases between. This CDR3 is built from 13 residues. This clone was counted many times. As yet, its antigen is unknown. Profiling relied on immunoSEQ multiplex PCR, and the TCRdb table lists in-frame clones only, not all of them. Among about 150,000 clones listed, just over 85% were seen once. This TCR was recovered from a human donor in good health. The material sequenced was PBMCs. The V gene is TRBV28, the J gene TRBJ1-5; the D is unclear. In nucleotides, the CDR3 is TGTGCCAGCAGACTAGCCCCAAATCAGCCCCAGCATTTT. Its translation is CASRLAPNQPQHF.